This TCR beta chain stems from a study of blood T cells in healthy people across ages. Peripheral blood from each donor was collected in a volume of approximately 10 milliliters. The CDR3 length is 12 residues. Trimming at V came to 8 bases and at J to 3 bases, leaving 2 bases not matched to a gene. Germline loops: CDR1 LNHNV, CDR2 YYDKDF (reference sequence). With a J-beta primer mix and a sample-barcoded 5' primer, a second PCR ran about 7 to 11 cycles. Using its own MiXCR run on the 5' RACE reads, TCRdb lists one record per CDR3 protein. Among 700,000 to 950,000 distinct CDR3 sequences listed, 58% were seen once.

The chain combines TRBV15 with TRBJ2-7, with 9 bases lining up with TRBD2. The sample consisted of blood. This clonotype originated in a man younger than 40 in good health. In DNA, the CDR3 is TGTGCCACCGGGACTAGCTTCTACGAGCAGTACTTC. Encoded protein: CATGTSFYEQYF. The whole variable domain, filled in from reference TRBV15 and TRBJ2-7, reads DAMVIQNPRYQVTQFGKPVTLSCSQTLNHNVMYWYQQKSSQAPKLLFHYYDKDFNNEADTPDNFQSRRPNTSFCFLDIRSPGLGDTAMYLCATGTSFYEQYFGPGTRLTVT.